The rows below give T cell receptor beta chains drawn from one sample of a study of T-cell reconstitution after alpha-beta-depleted transplantation in children. TCRdb re-called the PCR reads through MiXCR, storing one row per CDR3 protein. This repertoire shows hundreds of thousands of distinct CDR3 sequences, 10% to 15% found once; its top ten account for roughly 0.77%. The starting material was PBMCs, obtained before TCRalphabeta/CD19-depleted stem cell transplant. Source of these receptors: a girl aged 2 to 10 with congenital amegakaryocytic thrombocytopenia, due to receive a stem cell transplant. The CDR3 runs from the conserved cysteine through the conserved F or W. The D gene is left open where the match is weak. Size is omitted from some rows. Given values are once, few, many or a class for expanded clones.

clone_size	v_call	j_call	d_call	cdr3_nt	cdr3_aa
many	TRBV5-1	TRBJ2-3	NA	TGCGCCAGCAGCTTGGCCCCGGCCGGCACAGATACGCAGTATTTT	CASSLAPAGTDTQYF
many	TRBV20-1	TRBJ2-1	TRBD1	TGCAGTGCTAGAGATCCCGGACAGGGAGTTATGGGCAATGAGCAGTTCTTC	CSARDPGQGVMGNEQFF
NA	TRBV30	TRBJ2-3	NA	TGTGCCTGGGCAATAAGGGATTCAGATACGCAGTATTTT	CAWAIRDSDTQYF
many	TRBV5-1	TRBJ2-6	NA	TGCGCCAGCAGCCCCCCCTCTGGGGCCAACGTCCTGACTTTC	CASSPPSGANVLTF
few	TRBV27	TRBJ2-1	NA	TGTGCCAGCAGTTTATTAGGGGGTGCTGAGCAGTTCTTC	CASSLLGGAEQFF
few	TRBV5-5	TRBJ2-7	NA	TGTGCCAGCAGGGCATTGGGCAGGGCAGCCTACGAGCAGTACTTC	CASRALGRAAYEQYF
many	TRBV20-1	TRBJ2-1	TRBD2	TGCAGTGCTAGTGGACTAGCGGGAGAGAATGAGCAGTTCTTC	CSASGLAGENEQFF
many	TRBV29-1	TRBJ2-2	TRBD2	TGCAGCGCGCAAGGACTAGCGGGAGCTGGCGGGGAGCTGTTTTTT	CSAQGLAGAGGELFF
NA	TRBV7-9	TRBJ1-1	NA	TGTGCCAGCAGCTTAGACATTGCGGCTGAAGCTTTCTTT	CASSLDIAAEAFF
NA	TRBV19	TRBJ2-1	TRBD2	TGTGCCAGTAGTAGGGGACTAGCGGGAGGGTTACCATACCGGGAGCAGTTCTTC	CASSRGLAGGLPYREQFF
many	TRBV20-1	TRBJ2-3	TRBD1	TGCAGTGCTAGAGATAAGGACAGGGGGATTGCAGATACGCAGTATTTT	CSARDKDRGIADTQYF
many	TRBV29-1	TRBJ2-3	NA	TGCAGCGTCCCCAGTGTAGGGGATACGCAGTATTTT	CSVPSVGDTQYF
NA	TRBV12-3/TRBV12-4	TRBJ2-2	NA	TGTGCCAGCAGCATTGGGTTCACCGGGGAGCTGTTTTTT	CASSIGFTGELFF
NA	TRBV21-1	TRBJ2-7	NA	TGTGCCAGCAGCAAAGAGGGGGTTTACGAGCAGTACTTC	CASSKEGVYEQYF
many	TRBV12-3/TRBV12-4	TRBJ2-3	NA	TGTGCCAGCAGTTTTCTCCAGGCAACCACAGATACGCAGTATTTT	CASSFLQATTDTQYF
many	TRBV10-3	TRBJ2-7	NA	TGTGCCATCAGTACCGGGACACGATTCTACGAGCAGTACTTC	CAISTGTRFYEQYF
NA	TRBV27	TRBJ2-3	TRBD2	TGTGCCAGCAGTCCCCGGGGACTAGCGGGATGGCGCGTCAGGGCAGATACGCAGTATTTT	CASSPRGLAGWRVRADTQYF
many	TRBV30	TRBJ2-3	NA	TGTGCCTGGAGTGGGTGGACGCAGTATTTT	CAWSGWTQYF
many	TRBV10-3	TRBJ2-2	TRBD1	TGTGCCATCAGCGGTACCGGGACAGATAACACCGGGGAGCTGTTTTTT	CAISGTGTDNTGELFF
many	TRBV29-1	TRBJ1-3	NA	TGCAGCGTTTTAAGTTACTCTGGAAACACCATATATTTT	CSVLSYSGNTIYF
many	TRBV25-1	TRBJ2-1	NA	TGTGCCAGCAGTGAATTCTACAATGAGCAGTTCTTC	CASSEFYNEQFF